This T cell receptor beta chain was identified during a study of identical twins. TCRdb used MiXCR to reprocess the 5' RACE reads, holding one entry per CDR3 protein. The data show 200,000 or so distinct CDR3 sequences, more than 15% seen once. This CDR3 is built from 14 residues. The V gene lost 1 base and the J gene lost 5 bases, with 12 bases spanning the gap. Germline V lookup: CDR1 MGHRA, CDR2 YSYEKL. The same specimen was also included in a second study, on T cells expressing NK-cell markers. That report notes: An anti-gamma-delta TCR antibody was added in several experiments. It restricted sorting to alpha-beta TCR-expressing T cells.

The chain joins TRBV4-1 to TRBJ2-7; D possibly corresponds to TRBD2 (6 bases). The sequence was obtained from a woman between 18 and 29 years old in good health. The sequencing sample was made of CD8+ T cells sorted from blood. The CDR3 DNA follows: TGCGCCAGCAGCCAAGTGTCGGGCGGGGACGAGCAGTACTTC. Encoded protein: CASSQVSGGDEQYF.